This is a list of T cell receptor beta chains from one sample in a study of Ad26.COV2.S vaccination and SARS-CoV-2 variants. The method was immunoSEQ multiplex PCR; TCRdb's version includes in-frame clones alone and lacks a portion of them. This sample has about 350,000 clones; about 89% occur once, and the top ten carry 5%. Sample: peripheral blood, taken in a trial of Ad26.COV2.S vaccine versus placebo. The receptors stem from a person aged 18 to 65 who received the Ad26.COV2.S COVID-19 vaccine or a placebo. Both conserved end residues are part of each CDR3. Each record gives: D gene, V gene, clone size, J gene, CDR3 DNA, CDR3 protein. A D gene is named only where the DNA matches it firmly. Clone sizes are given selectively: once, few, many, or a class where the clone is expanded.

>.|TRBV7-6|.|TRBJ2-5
TGTGCCAGCAGCCGAACAGGGTTCCAAGAGACCCAGTACTTC
CASSRTGFQETQYF
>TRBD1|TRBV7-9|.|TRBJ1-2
TGTGCCAGCAGCTCCCCGTTGGACAGGCTCTATGGCTACACCTTC
CASSSPLDRLYGYTF
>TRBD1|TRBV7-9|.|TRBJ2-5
TGTGCCAGCAGCAGCGGACAGGGTAAAGTGAAGGAGACCCAGTACTTC
CASSSGQGKVKETQYF
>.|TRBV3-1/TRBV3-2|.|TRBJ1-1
TGTGCCAGCAGCTCCAATCAAAACACTGAAGCTTTCTTT
CASSSNQNTEAFF
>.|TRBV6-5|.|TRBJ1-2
TGTGCCAGCAGTTTCAGGGTCCGCGACTATGGCTACACCTTC
CASSFRVRDYGYTF
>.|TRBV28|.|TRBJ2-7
TGTGCCAGCAGTTTAGACACCGCCTACGAGCAGTACTTC
CASSLDTAYEQYF
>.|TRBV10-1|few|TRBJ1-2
TGCGCCAGCTTTTCCCTACCGGGCGGCTACACCTTC
CASFSLPGGYTF
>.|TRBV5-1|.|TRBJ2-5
TGCGCCAGCAGCGGCCAGGCGCGCTCGGAGACCCAGTACTTC
CASSGQARSETQYF
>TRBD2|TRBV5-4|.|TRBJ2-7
TGTGCCAGCAGCTTGGGTAAACTAGCGGGGGTTTCCTACGAGCAGTACTTC
CASSLGKLAGVSYEQYF
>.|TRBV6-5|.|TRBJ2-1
TGTGCCAGCAGTGACTCGGGCCACAGGGGGGGTGAGCAGTTCTTC
CASSDSGHRGGEQFF
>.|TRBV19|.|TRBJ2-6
TGTGCCAGTAGTTGGAGCTCTGGGGCCAACGTCCTGACTTTC
CASSWSSGANVLTF
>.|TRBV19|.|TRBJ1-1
TGTGCCAGTAGTATCGCCGGGACAAGGGGACTCGGGGAAACTGAAGCTTTCTTT
CASSIAGTRGLGETEAFF